Given below is one T cell receptor beta chain in context. The repertoire was sequenced with immunoSEQ multiplex PCR; TCRdb's copy has only in-frame clones and lacks some. The data show 2 million to 2.5 million clones, nearly 97% seen once. In germline, CDR1 is SGHRS, CDR2 YFSETQ. Trimming removed 2 bases at V and 5 bases at J, with 12 bases between. The CDR3 length is 14 residues. This entry comes from a study of shared clonotypes between healthy human individuals. The chain is built from TRBV5-1 and TRBJ2-3, with D uncertain. This clonotype was obtained from a man aged 18 to 29 in good health. Specimen: naive CD4+ T cells sorted from blood. Subset specified: CD45RA+ positively selected. This chain's CDR3 is CASSFYGQEDTQYF. As DNA, the CDR3 is TGCGCCAGCAGCTTTTACGGGCAAGAAGATACGCAGTATTTT.